What follows is one T cell receptor beta chain and its context. Antigen specificity is unknown. This specimen belongs to a study of T cell responses to AZD1222 COVID-19 vaccine. Notes on the study in general: Recipients of two AZD1222 doses showed rising Spike-specific TCR breadth and depth. A mostly white British donor set with more females was recruited, and clonal diversity was possibly underestimated.

Germline assignment: CDR1 MDHEN and CDR2 SYDVKM. Deletions cut 6 bases from V and 0 bases from J, with 8 bases between. The CDR3 extends over 13 amino acids. Some second doses came at about 4 weeks and others at about 12 weeks; these were pooled. Only in-frame clones appear in the TCRdb table, and some are missing; sequencing was by immunoSEQ multiplex PCR. Of 250,000 to 300,000 clones listed, 94% are singletons. The sequence came from an adult who received the AZD1222 COVID-19 vaccine. This chain uses TRBV28 with TRBJ1-1; no definite D call. The sequenced sample was peripheral blood, obtained 28 days after the second AZD1222 dose. CDR3 amino acids: CASSQPMNTEAFF. The CDR3 DNA is TGTGCCAGCAGCCAGCCTATGAACACTGAAGCTTTCTTT.